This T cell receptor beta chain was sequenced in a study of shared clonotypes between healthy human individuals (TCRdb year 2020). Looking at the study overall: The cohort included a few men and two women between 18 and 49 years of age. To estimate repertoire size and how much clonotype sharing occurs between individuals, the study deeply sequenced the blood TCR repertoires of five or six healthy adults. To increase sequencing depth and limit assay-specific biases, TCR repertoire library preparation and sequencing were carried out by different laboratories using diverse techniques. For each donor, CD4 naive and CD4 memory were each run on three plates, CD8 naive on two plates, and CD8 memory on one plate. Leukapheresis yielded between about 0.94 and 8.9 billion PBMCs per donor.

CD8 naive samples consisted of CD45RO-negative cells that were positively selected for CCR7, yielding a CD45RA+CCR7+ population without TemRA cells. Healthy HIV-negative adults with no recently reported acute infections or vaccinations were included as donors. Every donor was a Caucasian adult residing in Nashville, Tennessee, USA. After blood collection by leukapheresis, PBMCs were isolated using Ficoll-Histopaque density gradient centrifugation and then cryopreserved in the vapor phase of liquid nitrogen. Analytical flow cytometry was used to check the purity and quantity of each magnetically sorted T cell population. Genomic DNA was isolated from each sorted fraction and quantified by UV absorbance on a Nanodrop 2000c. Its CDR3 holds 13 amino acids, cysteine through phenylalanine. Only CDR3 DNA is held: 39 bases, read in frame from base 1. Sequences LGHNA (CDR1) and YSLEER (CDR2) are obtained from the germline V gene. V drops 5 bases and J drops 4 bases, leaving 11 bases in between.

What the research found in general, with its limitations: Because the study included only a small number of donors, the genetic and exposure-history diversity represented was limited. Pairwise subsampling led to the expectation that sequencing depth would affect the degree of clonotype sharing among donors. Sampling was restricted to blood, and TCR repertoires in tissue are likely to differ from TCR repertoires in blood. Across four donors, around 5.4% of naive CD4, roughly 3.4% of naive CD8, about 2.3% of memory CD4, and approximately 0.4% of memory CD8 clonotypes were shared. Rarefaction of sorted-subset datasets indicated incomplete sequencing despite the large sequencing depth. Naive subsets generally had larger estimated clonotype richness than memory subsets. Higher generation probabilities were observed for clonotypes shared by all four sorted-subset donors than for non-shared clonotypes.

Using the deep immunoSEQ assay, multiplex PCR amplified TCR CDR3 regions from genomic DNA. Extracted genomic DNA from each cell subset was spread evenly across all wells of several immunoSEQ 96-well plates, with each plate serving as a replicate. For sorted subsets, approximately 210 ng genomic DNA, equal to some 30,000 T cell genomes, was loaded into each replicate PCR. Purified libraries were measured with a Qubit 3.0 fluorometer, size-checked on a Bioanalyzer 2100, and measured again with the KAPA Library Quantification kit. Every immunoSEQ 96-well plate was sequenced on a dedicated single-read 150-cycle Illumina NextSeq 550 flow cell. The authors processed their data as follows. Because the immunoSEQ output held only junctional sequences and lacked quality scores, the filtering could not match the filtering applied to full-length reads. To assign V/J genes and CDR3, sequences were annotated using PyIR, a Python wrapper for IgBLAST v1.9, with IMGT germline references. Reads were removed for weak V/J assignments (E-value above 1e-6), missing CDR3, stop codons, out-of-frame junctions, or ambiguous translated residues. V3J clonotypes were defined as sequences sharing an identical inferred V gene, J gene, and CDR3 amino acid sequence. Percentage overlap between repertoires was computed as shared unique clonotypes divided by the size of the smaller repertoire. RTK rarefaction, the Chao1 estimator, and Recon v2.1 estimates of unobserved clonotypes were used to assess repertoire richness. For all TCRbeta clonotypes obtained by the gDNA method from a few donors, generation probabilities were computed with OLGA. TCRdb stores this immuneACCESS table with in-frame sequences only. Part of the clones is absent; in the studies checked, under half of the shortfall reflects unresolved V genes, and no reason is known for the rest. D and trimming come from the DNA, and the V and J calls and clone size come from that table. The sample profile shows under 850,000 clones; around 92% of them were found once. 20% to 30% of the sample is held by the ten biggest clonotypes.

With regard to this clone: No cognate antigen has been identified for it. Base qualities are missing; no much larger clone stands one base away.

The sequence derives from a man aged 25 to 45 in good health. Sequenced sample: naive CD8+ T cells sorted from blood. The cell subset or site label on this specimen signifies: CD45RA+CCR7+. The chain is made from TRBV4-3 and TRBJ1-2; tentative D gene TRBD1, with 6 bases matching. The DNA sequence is TGCGCCAGCAGCGAGACAGGTGGCTATGGCTACACCTTC. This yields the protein CASSETGGYGYTF.